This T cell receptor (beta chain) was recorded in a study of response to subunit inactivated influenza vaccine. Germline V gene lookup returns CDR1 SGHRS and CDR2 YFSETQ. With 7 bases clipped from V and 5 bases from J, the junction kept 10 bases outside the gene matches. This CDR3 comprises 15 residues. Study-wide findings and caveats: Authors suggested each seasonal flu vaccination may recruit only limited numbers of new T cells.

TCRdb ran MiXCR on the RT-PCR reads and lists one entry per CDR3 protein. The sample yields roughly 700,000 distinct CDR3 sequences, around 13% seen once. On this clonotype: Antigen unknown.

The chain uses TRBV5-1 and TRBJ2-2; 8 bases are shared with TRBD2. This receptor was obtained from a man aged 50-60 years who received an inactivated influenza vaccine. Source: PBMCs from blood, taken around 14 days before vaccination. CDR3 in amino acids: CASRRSGSKTGELFF. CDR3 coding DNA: TGCGCCAGCCGACGGAGCGGGAGCAAGACCGGGGAGCTGTTTTTT.